This T cell receptor (beta chain) was captured by sequencing in a study of T cell responses to AZD1222 COVID-19 vaccine. With regard to this clone: The antigen remains undetermined.

CDR3 length: 15 residues. Trimming shortened V by 0 bases and J by 0 bases, and 10 bases separated the two germline ends. Germline CDR1 is SGHDT and CDR2 is YYEEEE. Measured with immunoSEQ multiplex PCR; TCRdb has only the in-frame clones, and not every one. There are 140,000 or so clones in the sample; around 90% occur only once, and approximately 5.6% lies in the top ten. Study-level points and caveats: In a largely white British group with more females than males, clonal diversity was possibly underestimated. Two AZD1222 doses significantly raised spike-specific TCR breadth and depth over controls. It was only a handful of AZD1222 recipients who were seropositive at baseline. Unmutated variant regions reportedly attract nearly half of all spike-specific TCRs.

This chain uses TRBV5-6 with TRBJ2-7; maybe TRBD2 (5 bases). Source: peripheral blood, taken 28 days after the second dose of the MenACWY control vaccine. The clonotype comes from an adult who received the MenACWY meningococcal vaccine as a control. CDR3 nucleotides: TGTGCCAGCAGCTTGGGAGGGCCTCTCTCCTACGAGCAGTACTTC. Amino acids: CASSLGGPLSYEQYF. The full variable domain, with the rest looked up from reference TRBV5-6 and TRBJ2-7, is DAGVTQSPTHLIKTRGQQVTLRCSPKSGHDTVSWYQQALGQGPQFIFQYYEEEERQRGNFPDRFSGHQFPNYSSELNVNALLLGDSALYLCASSLGGPLSYEQYFGPGTRLTVT.